The clone carrying this TCR beta chain appeared once. Its antigen remains unknown. PCR was performed using 60 Vbeta and 13 Jbeta primers. Only in-frame clones appear in the TCRdb table, and some are missing; sequencing was by immunoSEQ multiplex PCR. The table has over 110,000 clones, roughly 74% seen once. At the time of sampling, donors were nominally healthy, though unrecorded immune exposures were likely. The data stem from a study of cytomegalovirus exposure and HLA in healthy donors. Study as a whole: Caucasian-associated ancestry cluster membership applied to approximately 81% of 398 genotyped donors.

Study-wide findings and caveats: In all likelihood, a cluster of highly shared sequence variants was a sequencing artifact. A later analysis reportedly identified an Asian-associated ancestry cluster as carrying fewer N-insertions than the approximately 670-donor mean.

Germline V gene sequence: CDR1 SGHTA, CDR2 FQGTGA. This CDR3 contains 18 residues. V lost 4 bases and J lost 1; bases outside the gene matches: 7. Sequencing used PBMCs. This chain connects TRBV7-3 to TRBJ2-6; 10 bases match TRBD1. This receptor was obtained from a middle-aged woman in good health and CMV-seropositive. The CDR3 loop is CASSSTGTGASGANVLTF. CDR3 bases: TGTGCCAGCAGCTCCACCGGGACAGGGGCGTCTGGGGCCAACGTCCTGACTTTC.